This T cell receptor (beta chain) was documented in a study of neoadjuvant anti-PD-1 for oral cavity cancer. The wider study: Patients without progression received a fourth nivolumab dose around day 43, then surgical resection on days 50-56.

Analysis of PBMCs was direct, with no culture step. The method was immunoSEQ multiplex PCR; TCRdb's version includes in-frame clones alone and lacks a portion of them. The sample has around 12,000 clones, 50% to 75% seen once. The receptor was derived from a person aged 35-79 years with oral cavity squamous cell carcinoma. The sample was PBMCs, taken before nivolumab (anti-PD-1) treatment.

CDR3 sequence: CASSLRQKDQNEQYF. In DNA, the CDR3 is TGTGCCAGCTCACTACGACAGAAGGACCAAAACGAGCAGTACTTC. The chain combines TRBV18 with TRBJ2-7, with a possible D match to TRBD1 (5 bases). CDR1 is KGHSH and CDR2 is LQKENI in the germline V gene. V dropped 4 bases and J dropped 5 bases, with 18 bases sitting between them. The CDR3 is made up of 15 amino acids.